This T cell receptor (beta chain) was recorded in a study of technical replicates of blood from a few donors. Libraries were prepared by immunoSEQ multiplex PCR; TCRdb keeps only in-frame clonotypes and omits some of them. This table has under 110,000 clones, around 96% appearing once. V gave up 8 bases and J gave up 0 bases, with 16 bases separating them. Per germline, CDR1 MDHEN and CDR2 SYDVKM. CDR3 length: 15 amino acids. The sample comprised T cells isolated from PBMCs. The sequence came from a human donor in good health. This chain links TRBV28 with TRBJ1-2; D may be TRBD1 (5 bases). In DNA, the CDR3 is TGTGCCAGCGGAACAGGCTTCTCCTCTAACTATGGCTACACCTTC. Translated, it gives CASGTGFSSNYGYTF.